This TCR beta chain comes out of a study of technical replicates of blood from several donors. CDR3 size: 15 residues. The junction had 10 bases not matched to a gene; V was cut back by 6 bases and J by 2 bases. The germline V gene encodes CDR1 MDHEN and CDR2 SYDVKM. Produced via immunoSEQ multiplex PCR; TCRdb's table is partial and in-frame only. The table lists tens of thousands of clones, just under 95% of them singletons. The chain couples TRBV28 to TRBJ2-7, with 7 bases aligning to TRBD2. This clonotype was sampled from a human donor in good health. Specimen: T cells isolated from PBMCs. The CDR3 spells CASRGGVARPYEQYF. The CDR3 coding sequence is TGTGCCAGCAGGGGGGGGGTAGCGAGACCCTACGAGCAGTACTTC.